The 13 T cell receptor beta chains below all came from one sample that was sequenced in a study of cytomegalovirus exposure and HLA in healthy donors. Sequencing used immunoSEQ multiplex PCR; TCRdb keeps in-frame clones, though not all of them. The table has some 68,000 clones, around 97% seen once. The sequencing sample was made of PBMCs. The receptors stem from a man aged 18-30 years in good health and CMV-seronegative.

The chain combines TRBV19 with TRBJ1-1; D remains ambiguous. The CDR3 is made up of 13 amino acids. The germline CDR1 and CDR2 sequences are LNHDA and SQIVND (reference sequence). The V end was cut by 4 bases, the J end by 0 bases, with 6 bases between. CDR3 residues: CASSTGVNTEAFF. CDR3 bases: TGTGCCAGTAGTACAGGCGTGAACACTGAAGCTTTCTTT.

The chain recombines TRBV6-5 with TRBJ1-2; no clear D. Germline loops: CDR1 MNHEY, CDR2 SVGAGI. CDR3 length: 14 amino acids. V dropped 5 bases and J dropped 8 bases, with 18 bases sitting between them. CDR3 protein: CASSEGRHSGGYTF. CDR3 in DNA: TGTGCCAGCAGTGAAGGTCGGCATAGCGGAGGCTACACCTTC.

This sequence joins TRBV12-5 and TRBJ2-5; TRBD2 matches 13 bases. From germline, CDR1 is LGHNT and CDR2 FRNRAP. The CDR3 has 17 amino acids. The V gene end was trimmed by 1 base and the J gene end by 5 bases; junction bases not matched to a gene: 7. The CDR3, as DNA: TGTGCTAGTGGTTTGGGTATTGGGACTAGCGGGAAGGAGACCCAGTACTTC. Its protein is CASGLGIGTSGKETQYF.

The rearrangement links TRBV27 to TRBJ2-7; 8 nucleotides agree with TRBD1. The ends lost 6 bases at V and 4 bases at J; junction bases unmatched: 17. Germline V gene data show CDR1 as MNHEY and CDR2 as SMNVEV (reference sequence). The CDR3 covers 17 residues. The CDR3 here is CASSARTRQGSKYEQYF. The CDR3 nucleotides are TGTGCCAGCAGCGCCAGAACCAGACAGGGGTCGAAATACGAGCAGTACTTC.

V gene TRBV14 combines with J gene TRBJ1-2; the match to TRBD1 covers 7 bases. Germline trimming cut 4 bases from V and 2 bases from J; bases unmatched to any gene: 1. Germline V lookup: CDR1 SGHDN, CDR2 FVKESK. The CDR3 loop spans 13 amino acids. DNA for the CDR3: TGTGCCAGCAGCCCGGGACAGAACTATGGCTACACCTTC. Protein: CASSPGQNYGYTF. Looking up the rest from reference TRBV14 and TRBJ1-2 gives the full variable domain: EAGVTQFPSHSVIEKGQTVTLRCDPISGHDNLYWYRRVMGKEIKFLLHFVKESKQDESGMPNNRFLAERTGGTYSTLKVQPAELEDSGVYFCASSPGQNYGYTFGSGTRLTVV.

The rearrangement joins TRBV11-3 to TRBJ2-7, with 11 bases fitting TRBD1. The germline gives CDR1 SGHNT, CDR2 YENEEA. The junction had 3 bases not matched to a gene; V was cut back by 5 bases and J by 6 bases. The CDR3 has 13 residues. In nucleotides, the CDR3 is TGTGCCAGCAGCCCGGGACAGGGGGGCGAGCAGTACTTC. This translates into CASSPGQGGEQYF.

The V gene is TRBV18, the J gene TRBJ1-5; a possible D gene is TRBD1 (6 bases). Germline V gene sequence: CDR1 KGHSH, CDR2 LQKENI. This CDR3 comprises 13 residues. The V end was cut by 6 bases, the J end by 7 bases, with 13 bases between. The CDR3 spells CASSGGGQQPQHF. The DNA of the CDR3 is TGTGCCAGCTCCGGGGGGGGGCAGCAGCCCCAGCATTTT.

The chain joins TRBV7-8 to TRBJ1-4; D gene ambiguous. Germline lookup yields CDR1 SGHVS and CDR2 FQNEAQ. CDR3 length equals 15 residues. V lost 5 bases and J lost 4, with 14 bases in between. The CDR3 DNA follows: TGTGCCAGCAGCCAAAGTAGTACAGTTAATGAAAAACTGTTTTTT. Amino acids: CASSQSSTVNEKLFF.

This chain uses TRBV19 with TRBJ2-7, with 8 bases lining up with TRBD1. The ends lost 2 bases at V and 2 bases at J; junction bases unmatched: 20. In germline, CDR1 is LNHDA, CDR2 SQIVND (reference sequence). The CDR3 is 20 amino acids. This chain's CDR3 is CASSIMGQDSVQPFPYEQYF. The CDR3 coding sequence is TGTGCCAGTAGTATAATGGGACAGGACTCCGTACAACCTTTCCCCTACGAGCAGTACTTC.

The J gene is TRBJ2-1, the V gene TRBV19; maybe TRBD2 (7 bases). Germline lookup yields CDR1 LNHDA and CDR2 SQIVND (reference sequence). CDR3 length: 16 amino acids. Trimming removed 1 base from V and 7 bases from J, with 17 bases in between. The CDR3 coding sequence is TGTGCCAGTAGTATAGTAGGGGGGGCTAACTGGAATGAGCAGTTCTTC. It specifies CASSIVGGANWNEQFF.

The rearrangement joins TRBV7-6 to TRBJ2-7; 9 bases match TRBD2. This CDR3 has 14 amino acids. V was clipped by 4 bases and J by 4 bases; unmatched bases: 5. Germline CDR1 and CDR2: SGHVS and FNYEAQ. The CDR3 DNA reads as TGTGCCAGCAGCTCCTCGCTAGCGGGGTACGAGCAGTACTTC. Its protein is CASSSSLAGYEQYF.

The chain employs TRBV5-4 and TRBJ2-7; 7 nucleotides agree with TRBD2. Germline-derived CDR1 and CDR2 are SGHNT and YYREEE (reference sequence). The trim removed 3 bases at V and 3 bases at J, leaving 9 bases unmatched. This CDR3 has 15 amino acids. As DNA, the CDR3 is TGTGCCAGCAGCTACGGACTAGGGTCGCGCTACGAGCAGTACTTC. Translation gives CASSYGLGSRYEQYF.

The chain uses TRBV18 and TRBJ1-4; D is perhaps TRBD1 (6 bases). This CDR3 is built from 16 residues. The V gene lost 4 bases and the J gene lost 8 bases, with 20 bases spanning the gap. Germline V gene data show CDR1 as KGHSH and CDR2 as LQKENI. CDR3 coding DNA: TGTGCCAGCTCACTTACTTTACAGGGAGTAGAAGAAAAACTGTTTTTT. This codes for CASSLTLQGVEEKLFF.